A selection of T cell receptor beta chains follows, all from one sample in a study of T cells in Graves' hyperthyroidism and ophthalmopathy. TCRdb reanalysed the multiplex PCR reads using MiXCR and keeps one entry per CDR3 protein. The data contain about 360,000 distinct CDR3 sequences, about 13% of them singletons. Sequenced input: blood. All receptors come from a man aged 30-40 years with Graves' hyperthyroidism that later progressed to Graves' ophthalmopathy. CDR3s include the opening cysteine and the closing phenylalanine or tryptophan. Fields, in order: CDR3 length, V gene, J gene, D gene, clone size, CDR3 DNA, CDR3 protein. D genes are given only for firm matches. Rows give clone size only sometimes, using once, few, many, or a class for an expanded clone.

>13|TRBV28|TRBJ2-1|TRBD2|many
TGTGCGACGGGAGGGAGCTCCTACAATGAGCAGTTCTTC
CATGGSSYNEQFF
>15|TRBV7-9|TRBJ1-5|-|-
TGTGCCAGCAGCTTAGCCGCGGATAGCAATCAGCCCCAGCATTTT
CASSLAADSNQPQHF
>13|TRBV6-1|TRBJ2-5|-|-
TGTGCCACTTTAGGGGGGTTTGTAGAGACCCAGTACTTC
CATLGGFVETQYF
>13|TRBV5-4|TRBJ1-2|TRBD1|few
TGTGCCAGCAGGGGGGGACAGGGGTACGGCTACACCTTC
CASRGGQGYGYTF
>14|TRBV27|TRBJ1-1|-|many
TGTGCCAGCAGTTTGTGGCGGCAAACGCCTGAAGCTTTCTTT
CASSLWRQTPEAFF
>14|TRBV5-1|TRBJ2-1|TRBD2|many
TGCGCCAGCAGCTTGGGACTAGCTACCGATGAGCAGTTCTTC
CASSLGLATDEQFF
>13|TRBV6-5|TRBJ2-5|-|few
TGTGCCAGCAGTCACCGGTCCCAAGAGACCCAGTACTTC
CASSHRSQETQYF
>15|TRBV5-1|TRBJ1-4|-|few
TGCGCCAGCAGCTTGGTAGGGCTGACCGGTGAAAAACTGTTTTTT
CASSLVGLTGEKLFF
>14|TRBV28|TRBJ1-2|-|few
TGTGCCAGCAGTTTTCCCGGGACCTTCTATGGCTACACCTTC
CASSFPGTFYGYTF
>14|TRBV24-1|TRBJ1-4|-|few
TGTGCCACCAGTGCGCAGGGCGAAGGTGAAAAACTGTTTTTT
CATSAQGEGEKLFF
>13|TRBV6-1|TRBJ2-1|-|many
TGTGCCAGCCTGACTAGGTTTGGCAATGAGCAGTTCTTC
CASLTRFGNEQFF
>13|TRBV12-3/TRBV12-4|TRBJ2-7|-|many
TGTGCCAGCAGTTTCTCAGGGATCAACGAGCAGTACTTC
CASSFSGINEQYF
>15|TRBV6-1|TRBJ1-1|-|few
TGTGCCAGCAGAGTACAGGACGGGATGAACACTGAAGCTTTCTTT
CASRVQDGMNTEAFF
>15|TRBV7-9|TRBJ2-1|-|-
TGTGCCAGCAGATGGATTAGCGGTTCCTACAATGAGCAGTTCTTC
CASRWISGSYNEQFF
>15|TRBV20-1|TRBJ1-3|TRBD1|few
TGCAGTGCTAGAGACCCAAGGACAGGTGGAAACACCATATATTTT
CSARDPRTGGNTIYF
>15|TRBV13|TRBJ1-2|-|many
TGTGCCAGCAGCCTATCCCTTACAAGGGCCTATGGCTACACCTTC
CASSLSLTRAYGYTF
>13|TRBV6-1|TRBJ1-1|-|-
TGTGCCAGCGGAGATACAGAAAACACTGAAGCTTTCTTT
CASGDTENTEAFF
>15|TRBV19|TRBJ2-7|TRBD1|many
TGTGCCAGTAGCACGTACTGGGACAGGCCCTACGAGCAGTACTTC
CASSTYWDRPYEQYF
>14|TRBV6-1|TRBJ1-2|-|-
TGTGCCAGCAGTCCTCGAGCTGGGGACTATGGCTACACCTTC
CASSPRAGDYGYTF
>13|TRBV3-1|TRBJ1-1|-|many
TGTGCCAGCAGCCAAGCCGTCGGCACTGAAGCTTTCTTT
CASSQAVGTEAFF
>15|TRBV28|TRBJ1-1|TRBD1|many
TGTGCCAGCATCAGCCCAGGGGGTTGGGTCGCTGAAGCTTTCTTT
CASISPGGWVAEAFF
>12|TRBV3-1|TRBJ2-7|TRBD1|many
TGTGCCAGCAGGGGACAGGGGGACGAGCAGTACTTC
CASRGQGDEQYF
>18|TRBV24-1|TRBJ2-1|TRBD2|many
TGTGCCACCGGAACTCCGGGACTAGCGGGGGGGCCCAACAATGAGCAGTTCTTC
CATGTPGLAGGPNNEQFF
>18|TRBV6-7|TRBJ1-1|-|many
TGTGCCAGCAGTCCACGACCGGGACACCAAGAACTAAACACTGAAGCTTTCTTT
CASSPRPGHQELNTEAFF
>13|TRBV6-1|TRBJ2-1|-|few
TGTGCCACCGGGACAACCTCCTACAATGAGCAGTTCTTC
CATGTTSYNEQFF
>16|TRBV4-1|TRBJ2-3|TRBD2|few
TGCGCCAGCAGCCAAGGGACTAGCGGGGGCTTCGGGGCGCAGTATTTT
CASSQGTSGGFGAQYF
>14|TRBV20-1|TRBJ2-2|-|many
TGCAGTGCTAGAGACAGGGACCAACACGGGGAGCTGTTTTTT
CSARDRDQHGELFF
>12|TRBV6-1|TRBJ1-1|-|-
TGTGCCAGCAGTCGGACAGACCGGATAGCTTTCTTT
CASSRTDRIAFF
>14|TRBV5-1|TRBJ2-3|TRBD2|many
TGCGCCAGCAGCTCGGGAGGCGCCACAGATACGCAGTATTTT
CASSSGGATDTQYF
>16|TRBV11-3|TRBJ1-1|TRBD1|many
TGTGCCAGCAGCCCTCTCGAACAGGGGATGAACACTGAAGCTTTCTTT
CASSPLEQGMNTEAFF
>15|TRBV5-1|TRBJ2-3|TRBD2|-
TGCGCCAGCATTCCCGGGACTAGCGGCACAGATACGCAGTATTTT
CASIPGTSGTDTQYF
>16|TRBV28|TRBJ2-3|-|-
TGTGCCAGCAGTTTCATAAACGTGGTGAACACAGATACGCAGTATTTT
CASSFINVVNTDTQYF
>17|TRBV13|TRBJ1-2|TRBD1|few
TGTGCCAGCAGCTTACCAGGGGGGGGCACAGCCCCCTATGGCTACACCTTC
CASSLPGGGTAPYGYTF
>14|TRBV19|TRBJ2-5|-|-
TGTGCCAGTAGTACGGCAGGGTTACAAGAGACCCAGTACTTC
CASSTAGLQETQYF
>16|TRBV9|TRBJ1-1|TRBD1|-
TGTGCCAGCAGCGTAGGGGGGACAGGGAGGAACACTGAAGCTTTCTTT
CASSVGGTGRNTEAFF
>16|TRBV6-1|TRBJ2-2|-|many
TGTGCCAGCAGTTCTAAAAAGGGGTTGAGCACCGGGGAGCTGTTTTTT
CASSSKKGLSTGELFF
>14|TRBV9|TRBJ2-7|-|few
TGTGCCAGCAGCCCCCAACCGAACTCCTACGAGCAGTACTTC
CASSPQPNSYEQYF
>15|TRBV9|TRBJ1-6|TRBD1|-
TGTGCCAGCAGGGGGGGGGACAGCATTAATTCACCCCTCCACTTT
CASRGGDSINSPLHF
>18|TRBV6-4|TRBJ2-2|-|few
TGTGCCAGCACCTTGGGGGGTGCGTTATGGATGTACACCGGGGAGCTGTTTTTT
CASTLGGALWMYTGELFF
>15|TRBV12-3/TRBV12-4|TRBJ1-1|TRBD1|many
TGTGCCAGCACCCTGACAGGGGGAAAGAACACTGAAGCTTTCTTT
CASTLTGGKNTEAFF
>15|TRBV27|TRBJ1-6|TRBD1|many
TGTGCCAGCAGTTTGGGGACAGGGAATAATTCACCCCTCCACTTT
CASSLGTGNNSPLHF
>15|TRBV7-9|TRBJ2-1|-|few
TGTGCCAGCAGTAAGGGGGTCGGGTCCTACAATGAGCAGTTCTTC
CASSKGVGSYNEQFF
>13|TRBV28|TRBJ2-5|-|few
TGTGCCAGCAGAGGGACTCCCCAAGAGACCCAGTACTTC
CASRGTPQETQYF
>17|TRBV28|TRBJ1-2|-|once
TGTGCCAGCAGTTTCCCCCAGGGGCCTCGGACTAACTATGGCTACACCTTC
CASSFPQGPRTNYGYTF
>15|TRBV7-2|TRBJ2-3|-|-
TGTGCCAGCAGCCTGTCCCCCCCCCCCACAGATACGCAGTATTTT
CASSLSPPPTDTQYF
>13|TRBV2|TRBJ1-5|-|many
TGTGCCAGCAGTGAGGGGACCTATCAGCCCCAGCATTTT
CASSEGTYQPQHF
>15|TRBV9|TRBJ2-2|-|few
TGTGCCAGCAGCGTAGGCGGGGGCGGCACCGGGGAGCTGTTTTTT
CASSVGGGGTGELFF
>15|TRBV27|TRBJ1-4|-|many
TGTGCCAGCAGTTTATCAGGCAGCCTGGGGAGAAAACTGTTTTTT
CASSLSGSLGRKLFF
>15|TRBV9|TRBJ1-1|-|-
TGTGCCAGCAGCGTATTAGGGACCTCAAACACTGAAGCTTTCTTT
CASSVLGTSNTEAFF
>16|TRBV28|TRBJ2-2|TRBD2|many
TGTGCCAGCAGTCAACTGGGACTAGCGGGGACCGGGGAGCTGTTTTTT
CASSQLGLAGTGELFF
>15|TRBV7-6|TRBJ2-2|-|many
TGTGCCAGCAGCTTAACGGCGGGACAAGCCGGGGAGCTGTTTTTT
CASSLTAGQAGELFF
>14|TRBV10-3|TRBJ2-7|-|-
TGTGCCATCAGTGAGCCGAGGACGACCTACGAGCAGTACTTC
CAISEPRTTYEQYF
>14|TRBV7-2|TRBJ2-3|-|many
TGTGCCAGCAGCCCTACGGACTTGGGAGATACGCAGTATTTT
CASSPTDLGDTQYF